This T cell receptor beta chain was documented in a study of T-cell reconstitution after alpha-beta-depleted transplantation in children. Construction of the TCRbeta library involved unique molecular identifiers. In TCRdb, the PCR reads were re-called with MiXCR into one record per CDR3 protein. The sample holds 450,000 to 600,000 distinct CDR3 sequences, roughly 33% seen once. This clonotype was detected a few times. Germline values: CDR1 MDHEN, CDR2 SYDVKM. The CDR3 runs 13 residues. V was pared by 7 bases and J by 4 bases, with 12 bases between. This TCR derives from a human donor who donated a stem cell graft to a child with aplastic anemia. The chain couples TRBV28 to TRBJ2-3, with D possibly being TRBD1 or TRBD2 (5 bases each). Sequencing used PBMCs from the stem cell graft donor, obtained from the stem cell graft. The CDR3 loop is CASTTGRADTQYF. CDR3 nucleotides: TGTGCCAGCACTACGGGACGGGCAGATACGCAGTATTTT.